This T cell receptor beta chain was found in a study of identifying expanded T cells in peripheral blood. Broader study findings: Approximately 2-week clone count variance significantly increased as total template count grew.

Regarding this clone: Antigen specificity is unknown.

Clones were sequenced by immunoSEQ multiplex PCR, and TCRdb holds only the in-frame ones, with some missing. The top ten hold around 3.3% of the sample, which has around 76,000 clones, about nine tenths seen once. The CDR3 is 14 residues long. The germline gives CDR1 KGHSH, CDR2 LQKENI. The V and J ends lost 3 bases and 5 bases, in that order; junction bases with no gene match: 6. The sequenced sample consisted of blood. The V gene is TRBV18, the J gene TRBJ2-7, with 8 bases aligning to TRBD1. The clonotype was recovered from a person aged 18 to 69 in good health. The CDR3 nucleotides read TGTGCCAGCTCACCGCGCCAGGGGGCCAACGAGCAGTACTTC. It translates to CASSPRQGANEQYF.